This T cell receptor beta chain derives from a study of control samples from healthy donors and cancer patients. TCRdb's copy holds only in-frame clones and misses some; the assay was immunoSEQ multiplex PCR. The sample has some 130,000 clones, 80% to 95% seen once; the top ten hold more than 2%. This CDR3 has 13 residues. V was shortened by 0 bases and J by 6 bases, with 9 bases between the two germline ends. Germline V gene data show CDR1 as GTSNPN and CDR2 as SVGIG (reference sequence). Sequenced input: blood. This chain joins TRBV30 and TRBJ2-1, with a weak D call TRBD2 (6 bases). This TCR derives from a young man in good health. DNA of the CDR3: TGTGCCTGGAGTGTAAGGGACTTCAATGAGCAGTTCTTC. It encodes CAWSVRDFNEQFF.